Shown below are 25 T cell receptor beta chains from a single sample sequenced in a study of vaccination effects on CD4 cells after COVID-19. For these receptors, no antigen is known. Profiled with immunoSEQ multiplex PCR; TCRdb holds only in-frame clones, not every one. This table has some 69,000 clones, approximately 76% appearing once. Expansion of antigen-specific CD4+ T cells with viral peptide pools was carried out by the ViraFEST assay before sequencing. Culturing for roughly 9 days preceded CD4+ T cell isolation. Absence of prior SARS-CoV-2 infection characterized the vaccine recipients, who showed negative nucleocapsid antibodies. Specimen: CD4+ T cells from PBMCs cultured with HCoV-NL63 spike peptides, collected before COVID-19 vaccination. Receptor source: a human donor who received a COVID-19 vaccine.

This chain joins TRBV5-5 and TRBJ2-1, with D possibly being TRBD1 (6 bases). CDR1 is SGHKS, CDR2 YYEKEE, per germline (reference sequence). This CDR3 is 14 amino acids long. V was pared by 3 bases and J by 6 bases, with 13 bases between. CDR3 sequence reads: CASSSLQGSNEQFF. CDR3 in DNA: TGTGCCAGCAGCTCCTTACAGGGTTCCAATGAGCAGTTCTTC.

This chain uses TRBV7-9 with TRBJ1-4; 10 bases line up with TRBD1. Germline V gene data show CDR1 as SEHNR and CDR2 as FQNEAQ (reference sequence). V shed 5 bases and J 6 bases; nucleotides not matched to a gene: 6. The CDR3 totals 15 residues. DNA of the CDR3: TGTGCCAGCAGCACCAGGACAGGGGGTCATGAAAAACTGTTTTTT. It yields the protein CASSTRTGGHEKLFF.

This clone was observed a single time. This chain joins TRBV9 and TRBJ1-6; D unclear. The ends were cut back, 3 bases at V and 10 bases at J, with 11 bases in the middle. Germline-derived CDR1 and CDR2 are SGDLS and YYNGEE. This CDR3 is built from 13 residues. This CDR3 is CASSDRGRSPLHF. For the CDR3, the DNA is TGTGCCAGCAGCGACCGCGGGAGGTCACCCCTCCACTTT.

V and J are TRBV7-6 and TRBJ2-3; tentatively, D is TRBD1 (5 bases). With 2 bases removed from V and 3 bases from J, the gap between germline ends came to 12 bases. From germline, CDR1 is SGHVS and CDR2 FNYEAQ. CDR3 length: 15 residues. The chain's CDR3 is CASSLSQGGTDTQYF. CDR3 DNA: TGTGCCAGCAGCTTAAGTCAGGGTGGGACAGATACGCAGTATTTT.

Concerning this clone itself: This specimen includes other DNA sequences encoding the same CDR3. This rearrangement joins TRBV7-2 to TRBJ2-5; the D call may be TRBD1 or TRBD2 (6 bases each). CDR3 length equals 14 residues. Trimming took 0 bases from V and 5 from J, leaving 10 bases between them. Germline V lookup: CDR1 SGHTA, CDR2 FQGNSA. CDR3 nucleotide sequence: TGTGCCAGCAGCTTAGCGGGGGCGGGGGAGACCCAGTACTTC. Its translation is CASSLAGAGETQYF.

The rearrangement links TRBV24-1 to TRBJ2-3; 9 bases agree with TRBD1. The CDR3 totals 15 residues. Losses at the gene ends were 4 bases for V and 6 bases for J; bases not matched to a gene: 7. CDR1 and CDR2 (germline): KGHDR, SFDVKD. CDR3: CATSEGQGTWDTQYF. CDR3 sequence (DNA): TGTGCCACCAGTGAGGGACAGGGTACGTGGGATACGCAGTATTTT.

The chain couples TRBV24-1 to TRBJ1-2, with a weak D call TRBD1 (6 bases). Deletions cut 6 bases from V and 4 bases from J, with 17 bases between. In germline, CDR1 is KGHDR, CDR2 SFDVKD. CDR3 length: 15 residues. CDR3 sequence reads: CATSKYPLDSYGYTF. CDR3 DNA sequence: TGTGCCACCAGTAAATACCCGTTGGACAGCTATGGCTACACCTTC.

The V call is TRBV5-1, the J call TRBJ2-3; D not resolved. CDR1 and CDR2 (germline): SGHRS, YFSETQ. This CDR3 is built from 14 residues. The ends were cut back, 0 bases at V and 2 bases at J, with 7 bases in the middle. The CDR3 sequence: CASSLAPVTDTQYF. Here the CDR3 DNA reads TGCGCCAGCAGCTTGGCCCCGGTCACAGATACGCAGTATTTT.

This chain connects TRBV19 to TRBJ1-6; TRBD1 is a possible D gene (5 bases). This CDR3 comprises 15 residues. Per the germline V gene, CDR1 is LNHDA and CDR2 is SQIVND (reference sequence). The germline V and J ends were trimmed by 5 bases and 10 bases, with 18 bases remaining between them. CDR3 DNA: TGTGCCAGTAGTGTTCCGGGACTTTCAACCTCACCCCTCCACTTT. Its translation is CASSVPGLSTSPLHF.

The genes are TRBV18 and TRBJ2-1, with D maybe TRBD2 (6 bases). CDR3 size: 15 residues. Germline-derived CDR1 and CDR2 are KGHSH and LQKENI. V was shortened by 3 bases and J by 7 bases, with 16 bases between the two germline ends. The CDR3 region is CASSPGGGSGNEQFF. DNA of the CDR3: TGTGCCAGCTCACCGGGGGGAGGTTCGGGGAATGAGCAGTTCTTC.

The chain carries TRBV7-2 and TRBJ1-1; D is unresolved. Between the trimmed V and J ends, which lost 3 bases and 1 base, there was a span of 12 bases. CDR3 length: 15 amino acids. Germline V gene lookup returns CDR1 SGHTA and CDR2 FQGNSA. CDR3 residues: CASSFSSSPNTEAFF. CDR3 coding DNA: TGTGCCAGCAGCTTTAGTAGTTCCCCGAACACTGAAGCTTTCTTT. Full variable domain (rest looked up from reference TRBV7-2 and TRBJ1-1): GAGVSQSPSNKVTEKGKDVELRCDPISGHTALYWYRQSLGQGLEFLIYFQGNSAPDKSGLPSDRFSAERTGGSVSTLTIQRTQQEDSAVYLCASSFSSSPNTEAFFGQGTRLTVV.

V and J are TRBV5-1 and TRBJ1-5, with D possibly matching TRBD1 (5 bases). Germline V gives CDR1 SGHRS, CDR2 YFSETQ. CDR3 size: 14 residues. V was shortened by 9 bases and J by 6 bases, with 19 bases between the two germline ends. The CDR3 reads CATTRDPGGQPQHF. Here the CDR3 DNA reads TGCGCCACCACCCGTGACCCTGGGGGTCAGCCCCAGCATTTT.

This chain connects TRBV2 to TRBJ2-1; 7 bases line up with TRBD2. J lost 9 bases, V lost 6 bases, and 8 bases had no gene match. Germline CDR1 is SNHLY and CDR2 is FYNNEI. The CDR3 runs to 13 residues. The CDR3 nucleotides are TGTGCCAGCAGCCCGTTAGGGGAGGGTGAGCAGTTCTTC. It specifies CASSPLGEGEQFF.

A note on this clone: An end of the junction differs from the germline gene, which may be a read error. The rearrangement uses TRBV6-1 and TRBJ2-1, with TRBD1 matching 9 bases. There are 17 residues in the CDR3. Per the germline V gene, CDR1 is MNHNS and CDR2 is SASEGT. The CDR3 coding sequence is TGTGCCAGCAGGGAAGGACCTTCCGGGACAGGGCCCGCTGAGCAGTTCTTC. It encodes CASREGPSGTGPAEQFF.

This clone has more than one count but fewer than ten. The chain joins TRBV5-1 to TRBJ2-5, with D perhaps TRBD2 (6 bases). From germline, CDR1 is SGHRS and CDR2 YFSETQ. The CDR3 covers 16 residues. Trimming stripped 3 bases from V and 1 base from J, with 16 bases between. The DNA for the CDR3 is TGCGCCAGCAGCTCGGGGCCGGGACTTTCCCAAGAGACCCAGTACTTC. Translating it yields CASSSGPGLSQETQYF.

The chain links TRBV6-6 to TRBJ1-5; no clear D. Germline assignment: CDR1 MNHNY and CDR2 SVGAGI (reference sequence). The CDR3 is 15 amino acids. Between the trimmed V and J ends, which lost 6 bases and 0 bases, there was a span of 12 bases. The CDR3 coding sequence is TGTGCCAGCAGACCCTTGGGCTCTAGCAATCAGCCCCAGCATTTT. Its translation is CASRPLGSSNQPQHF.

The chain recombines TRBV4-3 with TRBJ2-1; TRBD1 matches 7 bases. CDR1 and CDR2 from the germline V gene are LGHNA and YSLEER. CDR3 length: 13 amino acids. V was pared by 2 bases and J by 15 bases, with 10 bases of the junction left unmatched. CDR3: CASSQSPGQVLFF. The CDR3 nucleotides are TGCGCCAGCAGCCAATCTCCCGGACAGGTCTTGTTCTTC.

This clone was recorded once. The chain uses TRBV6-5 and TRBJ1-2; 8 nucleotides align to TRBD1. Per germline, CDR1 MNHEY and CDR2 SVGAGI. This CDR3 is 15 amino acids long. The junction had 8 bases not matched to a gene; V was cut back by 0 bases and J by 8 bases. The CDR3 here is CASSYSRQGSVGYTF. The CDR3 DNA follows: TGTGCCAGCAGTTACTCGCGACAGGGGAGTGTCGGCTACACCTTC.

The CDR3 DNA sequence: TGCGCCAGCAGCGCTGGCGTGGCGCAGGACTACGAGCAGTACGTC. Translating it yields CASSAGVAQDYEQYV. The gene calls are TRBV5-1 and TRBJ2-7, with unresolved D. Germline V CDR1 and CDR2: SGHRS, YFSETQ. The CDR3 contains 15 residues. V was cut by 4 bases and J by 3 bases, with 17 bases left in between.

This clone has a handful of counts. V and J are TRBV4-3 and TRBJ1-1; D gene ambiguous. CDR3 length: 14 residues. The germline V gene encodes CDR1 LGHNA and CDR2 YSLEER. Trimming removed 4 bases from V and 2 bases from J, with 11 bases in between. CDR3: CASSPSKGNTEAFF. The CDR3 DNA reads TGCGCCAGCAGCCCCTCTAAGGGAAACACTGAAGCTTTCTTT.

The chain links TRBV3-1 (or the pseudogene TRBV3-2) to TRBJ2-4; 8 nucleotides agree with TRBD2. The CDR3 length is 17 residues. CDR1 and CDR2 (germline): LGHDT, YNNKEL (reference sequence). J was trimmed by 1 base and V by 0 bases; bases with no gene match: 5. The CDR3 spells CASSQDSGGPAKNIQYF. CDR3 nucleotides: TGTGCCAGCAGCCAAGACTCGGGGGGGCCGGCCAAAAACATTCAGTACTTC.

The chain employs TRBV7-2 and TRBJ2-3; D is unclear. This CDR3 spans 13 amino acids. Trimming left V 1 base short and J 4 bases short, with 6 bases between. Germline loops: CDR1 SGHTA, CDR2 FQGNSA. CDR3 coding DNA: TGTGCCAGCAGCTTAGTTGTCGCAGATACGCAGTATTTT. Translation gives CASSLVVADTQYF.

The chain recombines TRBV19 with TRBJ1-1; 8 positions agree with TRBD1. Germline CDR1 LNHDA, CDR2 SQIVND (reference sequence). The V gene end was trimmed by 9 bases and the J gene end by 4 bases; junction bases not matched to a gene: 13. The CDR3 is made up of 15 amino acids. The DNA for the CDR3 is TGTGCCAGCTCCTATCGACAGGGGCTACCCACTGAAGCTTTCTTT. This gives the protein CASSYRQGLPTEAFF.

This chain links TRBV7-2 with TRBJ1-4; D call uncertain. Germline V gene sequence: CDR1 SGHTA, CDR2 FQGNSA. The CDR3 is made up of 13 amino acids. The V end was cut by 5 bases, the J end by 7 bases, with 11 bases between. CDR3 nucleotides: TGTGCCAGCAGCCCTCGGGCTAGTGAAAAACTGTTTTTT. Its translation is CASSPRASEKLFF.

The chain links TRBV5-1 to TRBJ2-7; D may match TRBD1 or TRBD2 (6 bases each). The CDR3 is made up of 10 amino acids. Germline loops: CDR1 SGHRS, CDR2 YFSETQ. CDR3 nucleotides: TGCGCCAGCAGCCAGGACCGGGGGCGAGTC. It codes for CASSQDRGRV.